Reported below is one T cell receptor beta chain. The CDR3 extends over 15 amino acids. Germline CDR1 SGHDT, CDR2 YYEEEE. V was pared by 0 bases and J by 1 base, with 10 bases between. Original analysis: Amplification from reference gene primers served as the basis for estimated nucleated cell counts. Profiled with immunoSEQ multiplex PCR; TCRdb holds only in-frame clones, not every one. The DNA gave D and trimming, while V, J and clone size come from that table. This sample carries about 260,000 clones, around 90% of them seen once, and the ten largest clones take under 4.5%. The entry originates in a study of blood T cell repertoires in COVID-19. Study-wide context: Both acute and convalescent COVID-19 samples were obtained from the United States, Italy and Spain.

The chain uses TRBV5-6 and TRBJ1-1, with D possibly being TRBD1 (6 bases). The TCR comes from a man aged 55 to 70 who had recovered from COVID-19. Sequencing was performed on peripheral blood. Here the CDR3 reads CASSLAPGENTEAFF. CDR3 DNA sequence: TGTGCCAGCAGCTTGGCCCCAGGGGAGAACACTGAAGCTTTCTTT.